Below, 21 T cell receptor beta chains from the same sample are listed, as sequenced in a study of blood T cell repertoires in COVID-19. The table came from immunoSEQ multiplex PCR; TCRdb's copy has only in-frame clones and leaves some out. The sample yields about 49,000 clones, approximately 81% seen once. Source material: peripheral blood. The receptors here all came from a woman of 80 years or more with COVID-19, enrolled during active disease.

The CDR3: CASSFVTSGSQETQYF. Here the CDR3 DNA reads TGTGCCAGCAGCTTCGTAACTAGCGGGAGTCAAGAGACCCAGTACTTC. This rearrangement joins TRBV7-9 to TRBJ2-5; 11 nucleotides match TRBD2. Germline values: CDR1 SEHNR, CDR2 FQNEAQ (reference sequence). V lost 3 bases, J lost 2 bases, and 5 bases stayed unmatched. The CDR3 runs to 16 residues.

V is TRBV2 and J is TRBJ2-2, with 7 positions matching TRBD2. CDR3 length: 15 residues. Germline V gene data show CDR1 as SNHLY and CDR2 as FYNNEI. The V gene end was trimmed by 6 bases and the J gene end by 1 base; junction bases not matched to a gene: 5. The CDR3 region has the DNA TGTGCCAGCAGCTCTAGCGGCCTGAACACCGGGGAGCTGTTTTTT. Residues: CASSSSGLNTGELFF.

This chain joins TRBV19 and TRBJ1-1, with D possibly TRBD1 on 6 matching bases. This CDR3 contains 13 residues. V shed 6 bases and J shed 2 bases, with 10 bases lying between them. CDR1 LNHDA and CDR2 SQIVND come from the germline V gene (reference sequence). The CDR3 sequence is CASSNRVNTEAFF. The CDR3 bases are TGTGCCAGTAGCAACAGGGTTAACACTGAAGCTTTCTTT.

This sequence joins TRBV7-9 and TRBJ2-6; TRBD1 is a possible D gene (6 bases). CDR3 length: 18 amino acids. Trimming cost V 7 bases and J 0 bases, with 19 bases left between them. Per germline, CDR1 SEHNR and CDR2 FQNEAQ (reference sequence). The CDR3 DNA is TGTGCCAGCAACCCTCCCCCAGGGGCCTACTCTGGGGCCAACGTCCTGACTTTC. The encoded protein is CASNPPPGAYSGANVLTF.

The V and J genes are TRBV18 and TRBJ1-4, with 9 positions matching TRBD1. This CDR3 spans 17 amino acids. Germline CDR1 and CDR2: KGHSH and LQKENI. The J segment lost 7 bases and the V segment lost 5 bases, leaving 14 bases of the junction unmatched. The CDR3 here is CASSTGPGTGSGEKLFF. The CDR3 coding sequence is TGTGCCAGCTCAACAGGACCCGGGACAGGGAGTGGTGAAAAACTGTTTTTT.

The chain recombines TRBV27 with TRBJ2-7; D is undetermined. The V end lost 10 bases, the J end lost 3 bases, and 22 bases lay between the germline ends. There are 15 residues in the CDR3. Germline V CDR1 and CDR2: MNHEY, SMNVEV (reference sequence). This CDR3 is CATKAVGDPNYEQYF. As DNA, the CDR3 is TGTGCCACAAAAGCCGTTGGAGACCCTAACTACGAGCAGTACTTC.

J is TRBJ2-6 and V is TRBV29-1; D remains unclear. The CDR3 is 17 residues long. Trimming removed 0 bases at V and 0 bases at J, with 12 bases between. The germline gives CDR1 SQVTM, CDR2 ANQGSEA. The CDR3 bases are TGCAGCGTTGAAGATAGAGTTGTTACCTCTGGGGCCAACGTCCTGACTTTC. Its translation is CSVEDRVVTSGANVLTF.

This sequence joins TRBV2 and TRBJ2-6, with TRBD1 identical over 9 bases. CDR1 is SNHLY, CDR2 FYNNEI, per germline. The CDR3 contains 16 residues. V shed 5 bases and J 3 bases; nucleotides not matched to a gene: 5. CDR3 DNA: TGTGCCAGCAGTATACAGGGGGCTGGTGGGGCCAACGTCCTGACTTTC. Its protein is CASSIQGAGGANVLTF.

This CDR3 is CASSPGGTGNQPQHF. Here the CDR3 DNA reads TGTGCCAGCAGCCCAGGGGGGACAGGCAATCAGCCCCAGCATTTT. This chain uses TRBV3-1 (or the pseudogene TRBV3-2) with TRBJ1-5, with TRBD1 identical over 7 bases. The germline V gene encodes CDR1 LGHDT and CDR2 YNNKEL (reference sequence). The V gene end was trimmed by 4 bases and the J gene end by 2 bases; junction bases not matched to a gene: 5. This CDR3 comprises 15 residues.

The genes are TRBV7-3 and TRBJ2-3, with D perhaps matching TRBD2 (5 bases). In germline, CDR1 is SGHTA, CDR2 FQGTGA. The CDR3 has 13 amino acids. Trimming removed 6 bases from V and 1 base from J, with 8 bases in between. CDR3 residues: CASRQAGTDTQYF. CDR3 coding DNA: TGTGCCAGCAGGCAAGCGGGCACAGATACGCAGTATTTT.

The chain has TRBV5-1 and TRBJ1-5; 9 bases are a match to TRBD1. Germline trimming cut 4 bases from V and 5 bases from J; bases unmatched to any gene: 7. This CDR3 is 15 amino acids long. The germline V gene encodes CDR1 SGHRS and CDR2 YFSETQ. The CDR3 DNA follows: TGCGCCAGCAGCAGAACAGGGGGCCGGGATCAGCCCCAGCATTTT. Translated, it gives CASSRTGGRDQPQHF.

The chain links TRBV24-1 to TRBJ2-5; D unresolved. This CDR3 region has 13 residues. The germline CDR1 and CDR2 sequences are KGHDR and SFDVKD. V gave up 4 bases and J gave up 3 bases, with 8 bases separating them. Here the CDR3 DNA reads TGTGCCACCAGTGACCCTAGTAAAGAGACCCAGTACTTC. It translates to CATSDPSKETQYF.

The J gene is TRBJ2-1, the V gene TRBV12-5; maybe TRBD2 (6 bases). CDR3 length equals 13 residues. From germline, CDR1 is LGHNT and CDR2 FRNRAP. Trimming cost V 7 bases and J 1 base, with 8 bases left between them. CDR3 DNA: TGTGCTAGTGCTGGGACTTCCTACAATGAGCAGTTCTTC. It codes for CASAGTSYNEQFF.

The chain carries TRBV19 and TRBJ2-3; D is possibly TRBD2 (5 bases). CDR1 is LNHDA and CDR2 is SQIVND in the germline V gene (reference sequence). The CDR3 has 15 amino acids. V was shortened by 1 base and J by 4 bases, with 12 bases between the two germline ends. The CDR3 region is CASSIVAAGPDTQYF. CDR3 in DNA: TGTGCCAGTAGTATAGTGGCCGCGGGCCCAGATACGCAGTATTTT.

The CDR3 protein is CASSYVGSNQPQHF. The CDR3 DNA reads TGTGCCAGCAGTTACGTCGGGAGCAATCAGCCCCAGCATTTT. The J gene is TRBJ1-5, the V gene TRBV6-5; D gene unclear. Germline CDR1 reads MNHEY; CDR2 reads SVGAGI. Trimming took off 2 bases at V and 1 base at J, with 6 bases between the two ends. This CDR3 is 14 amino acids long.

The chain combines TRBV6-6 with TRBJ2-7; 10 nucleotides align to TRBD2. This CDR3 is built from 16 residues. V lost 8 bases and J lost 0; bases outside the gene matches: 10. Germline values: CDR1 MNHNY, CDR2 SVGAGI (reference sequence). CDR3: CASLGLAVTSSYEQYF. Written as DNA, the CDR3 is TGTGCCAGCCTCGGACTAGCGGTAACTAGCTCCTACGAGCAGTACTTC.

This sequence joins TRBV6-6 and TRBJ2-3; D ambiguous. V was clipped by 8 bases and J by 2 bases, with 5 bases between them. The V gene's germline CDR1 is MNHNY and CDR2 SVGAGI (reference sequence). This CDR3 contains 11 residues. The CDR3 sequence: CASQHTDTQYF. The CDR3 DNA sequence: TGTGCCAGCCAACACACAGATACGCAGTATTTT.

This chain links TRBV6-5 with TRBJ2-7; 8 nucleotides line up with TRBD1. This CDR3 spans 15 amino acids. From germline, CDR1 is MNHEY and CDR2 SVGAGI. Losses at the gene ends were 6 bases for V and 2 bases for J; bases not matched to a gene: 9. Here the CDR3 DNA reads TGTGCCAGCAGCCACGACAGGGGTGACACCTACGAGCAGTACTTC. As protein: CASSHDRGDTYEQYF.

J is TRBJ2-3 and V is TRBV5-1, with TRBD2 as a possible D gene (5 bases). The CDR3 has 14 amino acids. Trimming removed 4 bases at V and 6 bases at J, with 15 bases between. Germline CDR1 is SGHRS and CDR2 is YFSETQ. Here the CDR3 reads CASSIRLTRDTQYF. CDR3 in DNA: TGCGCCAGCAGCATCCGACTAACTCGGGATACGCAGTATTTT. The entire variable domain, with the rest obtained from reference TRBV5-1 and TRBJ2-3, is as follows: KAGVTQTPRYLIKTRGQQVTLSCSPISGHRSVSWYQQTPGQGLQFLFEYFSETQRNKGNFPGRFSGRQFSNSRSEMNVSTLELGDSALYLCASSIRLTRDTQYFGPGTRLTVL.

The chain couples TRBV5-6 to TRBJ2-7; D perhaps matches TRBD1 (5 bases). From germline, CDR1 is SGHDT and CDR2 YYEEEE. The CDR3 spans 14 residues. V was clipped by 6 bases and J by 7 bases, with 20 bases between them. CDR3 loop: CASNLRGARLEQYF. CDR3 DNA: TGTGCCAGCAACCTGCGTGGGGCCCGATTGGAGCAGTACTTC.

CDR3 bases: TGTGCCAGCAGCCAGGAAGAGCGGGGCACAGATACGCAGTATTTT. This gives the protein CASSQEERGTDTQYF. The chain links TRBV4-2 to TRBJ2-3, with D perhaps matching TRBD2 (6 bases). Trimming removed 3 bases at V and 1 base at J, with 11 bases between. The CDR3 extends over 15 amino acids. Germline-derived CDR1 and CDR2 are LGHNA and YNFKEQ.